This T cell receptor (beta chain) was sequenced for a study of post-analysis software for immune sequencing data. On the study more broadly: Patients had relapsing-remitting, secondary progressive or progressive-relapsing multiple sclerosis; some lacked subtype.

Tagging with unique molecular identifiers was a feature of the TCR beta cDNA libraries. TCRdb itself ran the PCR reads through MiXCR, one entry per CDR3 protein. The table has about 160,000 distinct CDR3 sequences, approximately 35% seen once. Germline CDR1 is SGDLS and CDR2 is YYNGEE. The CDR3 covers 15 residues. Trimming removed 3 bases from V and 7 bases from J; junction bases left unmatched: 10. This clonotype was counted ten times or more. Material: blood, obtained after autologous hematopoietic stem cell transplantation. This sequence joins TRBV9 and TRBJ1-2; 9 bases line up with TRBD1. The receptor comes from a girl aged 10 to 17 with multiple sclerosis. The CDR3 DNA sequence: TGTGCCAGCAGCGACGGACGACAGGGGGAATTTGGCTACACCTTC. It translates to CASSDGRQGEFGYTF.